The clone carrying this TCR beta chain was seen only once. The authors' processing: Estimates of nucleated cell counts were drawn from the amplification of reference gene primers. The table came from immunoSEQ multiplex PCR; TCRdb's copy has only in-frame clones and leaves some out. V and J calls and clone size are as listed in that table; D and trimming were resolved from the DNA. The sample has about 120,000 clones; about nine tenths are singletons. The data stem from a study of blood T cell repertoires in COVID-19. Study-level background: COVID-19 samples collected from the United States, Italy and Spain covered acute and convalescent phases. T cells, B-cell-depleted T cells, or PBMCs provided the cDNA or gDNA that served as material.

The CDR3 has 14 residues. CDR1 GTSNPN and CDR2 SVGIG come from the germline V gene (reference sequence). The germline V and J ends were trimmed by 2 bases and 6 bases, with 16 bases remaining between them. Sequenced sample: peripheral blood. J is TRBJ1-2 and V is TRBV30; D is possibly TRBD1 (6 bases). The source is a man aged 35 to 55 with acute or convalescent COVID-19. This CDR3 reads CAWSTGGRKDGYTF. CDR3 in DNA: TGTGCCTGGAGTACCGGGGGGCGAAAGGATGGCTACACCTTC.